The 5 T cell receptor beta chains presented below share a single source sample, sequenced in a study of Graves' ophthalmopathy and Graves' hyperthyroidism. The sequenced template was RNA, covering the TCR beta CDR3 region. In the first round, RT-PCR was carried out with HTBI primers, and a multiplex PCR formed the second round. One entry per CDR3 protein results from TCRdb running MiXCR on the multiplex PCR reads. The data contain approximately 410,000 distinct CDR3 sequences, 15% of them singletons. The sequencing input was peripheral blood. These receptors all come from a woman aged 18 to 35 with stable Graves' hyperthyroidism.

This clonotype has at least ten counts. The V gene is TRBV12-3 or TRBV12-4, the J gene TRBJ1-5, with 9 bases that match TRBD1. V shed 5 bases, J shed 9 bases, and the junction held 5 bases outside the gene matches. The CDR3 length is 13 residues. This CDR3 reads CASSRDRDLPQHF. The CDR3 DNA reads TGTGCCAGCAGTAGGGACAGGGATTTGCCCCAGCATTTT.

This clonotype has just a few counts. A read error may be the cause here, since a much bigger clone is one base away. DNA for the CDR3: TGTGCCAGCAGTCCACTCAATCAGCCCCAGCAGTTT. Its translation is CASSPLNQPQQF. The J gene is TRBJ1-5, the V gene TRBV7-2; no clear D. This CDR3 is built from 12 residues. Germline V gene data show CDR1 as SGHTA and CDR2 as FQGNSA. The complete variable domain, with remaining parts taken from reference TRBV7-2 and TRBJ1-5, reads GAGVSQSPSNKVTEKGKDVELRCDPISGHTALYWYRQSLGQGLEFLIYFQGNSAPDKSGLPSDRFSAERTGGSVSTLTIQRTQQEDSAVYLCASSPLNQPQQFGDGTRLSIL.

This clonotype showed up many times. This chain joins TRBV6-1 and TRBJ1-1; tentatively, D is TRBD1 (5 bases). Deletions cut 10 bases from V and 6 bases from J, with 12 bases between. CDR1 and CDR2 (germline): MNHNS, SASEGT. The CDR3 length is 11 residues. The CDR3 DNA is TGTGCCACCGGACAAAATGCTGAAGCTTTCTTT. Its protein is CATGQNAEAFF.

This clonotype was counted ten times or more. The genes are TRBV7-3 and TRBJ1-1, with D possibly matching TRBD1 (6 bases). Trimming took 11 bases from V and 3 from J, leaving 16 bases between them. Germline CDR1 SGHTA, CDR2 FQGTGA. The CDR3 sequence is 13 residues long. CDR3 nucleotides: TGTGCCTCAAAACTGGACAGTTACACTGAAGCTTTCTTT. Amino acid sequence: CASKLDSYTEAFF.

The table lists this clonotype with many counts. The J gene is TRBJ1-1, the V gene TRBV27; the D gene is possibly TRBD1 (5 bases). The CDR3 totals 14 residues. Per germline, CDR1 MNHEY and CDR2 SMNVEV (reference sequence). The V gene lost 2 bases and the J gene lost 2 bases, with 9 bases spanning the gap. CDR3 nucleotide sequence: TGTGCCAGCAGTTTACGGGGGAAAAACACTGAAGCTTTCTTT. This sequence encodes CASSLRGKNTEAFF.